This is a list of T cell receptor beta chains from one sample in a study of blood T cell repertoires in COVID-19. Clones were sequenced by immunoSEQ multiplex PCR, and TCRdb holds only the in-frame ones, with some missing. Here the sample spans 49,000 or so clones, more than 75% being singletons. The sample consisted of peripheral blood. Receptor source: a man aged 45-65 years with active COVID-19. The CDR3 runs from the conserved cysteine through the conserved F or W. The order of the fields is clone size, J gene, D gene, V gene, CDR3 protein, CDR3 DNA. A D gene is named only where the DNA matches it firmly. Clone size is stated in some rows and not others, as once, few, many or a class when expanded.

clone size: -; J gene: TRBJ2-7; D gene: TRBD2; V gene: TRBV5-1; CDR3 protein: CASSSLAGQYEQYF; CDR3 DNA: TGCGCCAGCAGCTCGCTAGCGGGACAATACGAGCAGTACTTC
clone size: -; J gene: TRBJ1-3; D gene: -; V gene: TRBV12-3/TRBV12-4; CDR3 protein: CASLGSGNTIYF; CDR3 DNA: TGTGCCAGCCTCGGCTCTGGAAACACCATATATTTT
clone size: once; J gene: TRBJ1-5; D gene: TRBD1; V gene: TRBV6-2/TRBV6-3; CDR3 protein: CASSYSKGDRVTQPQHF; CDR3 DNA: TGTGCCAGCAGTTACTCGAAGGGGGACAGGGTGACTCAGCCCCAGCATTTT
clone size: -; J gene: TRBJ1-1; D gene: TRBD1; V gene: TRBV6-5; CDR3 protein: CASRKQGAKSEAFF; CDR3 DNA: TGTGCCAGCAGGAAACAGGGGGCCAAGTCTGAAGCTTTCTTT
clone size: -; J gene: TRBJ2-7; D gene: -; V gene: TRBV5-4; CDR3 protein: CASSLGAPYEQYF; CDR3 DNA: TGTGCCAGCAGCTTGGGAGCCCCCTACGAGCAGTACTTC
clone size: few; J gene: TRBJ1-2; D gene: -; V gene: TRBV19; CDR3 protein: CASTKTRAEDGYTF; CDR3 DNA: TGTGCCAGTACGAAGACGAGGGCGGAAGATGGCTACACCTTC
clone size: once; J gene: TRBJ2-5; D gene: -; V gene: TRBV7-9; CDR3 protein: CASSFWIQTGEETQYF; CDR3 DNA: TGTGCCAGCAGCTTTTGGATCCAGACAGGAGAAGAGACCCAGTACTTC
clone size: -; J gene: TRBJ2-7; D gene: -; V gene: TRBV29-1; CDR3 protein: CSVVRGSDEQYF; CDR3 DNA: TGCAGCGTTGTGAGGGGGAGCGACGAGCAGTACTTC
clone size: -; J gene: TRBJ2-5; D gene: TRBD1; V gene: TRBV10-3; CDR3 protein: CAISEAGTGSFGETQYF; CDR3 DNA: TGTGCCATCAGTGAAGCCGGGACAGGGAGCTTTGGAGAGACCCAGTACTTC
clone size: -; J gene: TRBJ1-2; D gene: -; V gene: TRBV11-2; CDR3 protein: CASSLTLGAATNYGYTF; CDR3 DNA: TGTGCCAGCAGCTTGACTTTAGGGGCAGCCACTAACTATGGCTACACCTTC
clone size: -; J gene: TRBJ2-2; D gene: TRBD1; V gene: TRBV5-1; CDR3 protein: CASSPGQRNTGELFF; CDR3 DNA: TGCGCCAGCAGCCCGGGACAGCGGAACACCGGGGAGCTGTTTTTT
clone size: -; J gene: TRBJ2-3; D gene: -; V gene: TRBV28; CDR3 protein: CASSSPAARGSTDTQYF; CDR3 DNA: TGTGCCAGCAGTTCCCCCGCTGCGCGGGGATCCACAGATACGCAGTATTTT
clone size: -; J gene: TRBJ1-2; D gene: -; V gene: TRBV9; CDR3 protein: CASSAQPGQTRSGYTF; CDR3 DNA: TGTGCCAGCAGCGCCCAACCTGGACAGACGAGGAGTGGCTACACCTTC
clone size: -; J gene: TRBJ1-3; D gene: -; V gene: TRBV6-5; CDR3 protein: CATQSISGNTIYF; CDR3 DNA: TGTGCCACCCAGTCGATCTCTGGAAACACCATATATTTT
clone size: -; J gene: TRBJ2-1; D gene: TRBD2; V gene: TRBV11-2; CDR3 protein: CASSLIPRGGAGAAGKQFF; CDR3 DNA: TGTGCCAGCAGCTTAATCCCCCGGGGGGGTGCGGGGGCCGCAGGAAAGCAGTTCTTC
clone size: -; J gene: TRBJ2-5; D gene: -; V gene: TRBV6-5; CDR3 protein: CASSPSPQETQYF; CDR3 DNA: TGTGCCAGCAGTCCCAGTCCCCAAGAGACCCAGTACTTC
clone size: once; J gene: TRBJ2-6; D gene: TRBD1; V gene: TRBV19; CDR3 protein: CASTKGTGPSSGANVLTF; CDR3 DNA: TGTGCCAGCACAAAGGGGACAGGGCCCTCCTCTGGGGCCAACGTCCTGACTTTC
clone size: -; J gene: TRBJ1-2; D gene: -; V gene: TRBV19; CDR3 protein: CASSIGGTNYGYTF; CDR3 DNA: TGTGCCAGTAGTATTGGCGGTACTAACTATGGCTACACCTTC
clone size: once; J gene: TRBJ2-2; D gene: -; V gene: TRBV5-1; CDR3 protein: CASSLSQSNTGELFF; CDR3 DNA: TGCGCCAGCAGCTTATCACAATCGAACACCGGGGAGCTGTTTTTT
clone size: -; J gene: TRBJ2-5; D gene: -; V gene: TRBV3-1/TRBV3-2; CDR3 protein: CASSQTGSPSETQYF; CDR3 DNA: TGTGCCAGCAGCCAAACTGGTAGCCCGAGCGAGACCCAGTACTTC
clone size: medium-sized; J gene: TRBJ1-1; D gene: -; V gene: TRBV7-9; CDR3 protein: CASSLEQVHSEAFF; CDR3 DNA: TGTGCCAGCAGCTTAGAACAGGTCCACTCTGAAGCTTTCTTT
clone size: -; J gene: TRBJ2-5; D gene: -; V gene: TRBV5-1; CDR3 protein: CASIRALWGRETQYF; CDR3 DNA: TGCGCCAGCATTAGGGCCCTCTGGGGCCGGGAGACCCAGTACTTC
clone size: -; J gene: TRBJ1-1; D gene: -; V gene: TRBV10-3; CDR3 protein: CAISDFGVNTEAFF; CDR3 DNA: TGTGCCATCAGTGATTTCGGGGTGAACACTGAAGCTTTCTTT
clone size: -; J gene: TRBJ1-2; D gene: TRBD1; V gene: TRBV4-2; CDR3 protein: CASSVQGPANGYTF; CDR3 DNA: TGTGCCAGCAGCGTACAGGGGCCCGCCAATGGCTACACCTTC
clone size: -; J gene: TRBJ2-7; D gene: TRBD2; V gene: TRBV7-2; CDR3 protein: CASSPFGTSFEQYF; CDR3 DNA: TGTGCCAGCAGCCCGTTCGGGACTAGCTTCGAGCAGTACTTC
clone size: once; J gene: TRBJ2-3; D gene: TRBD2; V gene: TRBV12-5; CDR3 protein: CASGPFIFSGYTSTDTQYF; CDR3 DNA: TGTGCTAGTGGTCCCTTTATTTTTAGCGGGTATACTAGCACAGATACGCAGTATTTT
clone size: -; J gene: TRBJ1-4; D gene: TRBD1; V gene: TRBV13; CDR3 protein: CASTHRGFNEKLFF; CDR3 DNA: TGTGCCAGCACTCACAGGGGCTTTAATGAAAAACTGTTTTTT
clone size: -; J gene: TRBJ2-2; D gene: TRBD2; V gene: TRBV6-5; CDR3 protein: CASSYSAGGGAGELFF; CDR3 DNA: TGTGCCAGCAGTTACTCGGCGGGGGGGGGAGCCGGGGAGCTGTTTTTT
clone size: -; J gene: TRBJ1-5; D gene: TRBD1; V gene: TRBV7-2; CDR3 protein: CASSSQGAGQPQHF; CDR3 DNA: TGTGCCAGCAGCTCCCAGGGGGCAGGTCAGCCCCAGCATTTT
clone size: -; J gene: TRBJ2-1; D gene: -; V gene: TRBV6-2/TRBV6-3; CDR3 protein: CASSRTALGGNEQFF; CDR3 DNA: TGTGCCAGCAGTCGCACCGCCCTAGGAGGCAATGAGCAGTTCTTC
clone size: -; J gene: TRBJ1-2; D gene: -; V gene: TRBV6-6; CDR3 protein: CASSYSESSYGYTF; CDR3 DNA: TGTGCCAGCAGTTACTCAGAATCGAGCTATGGCTACACCTTC
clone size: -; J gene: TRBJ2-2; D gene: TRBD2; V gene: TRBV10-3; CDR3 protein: CAISVSGGNTGELFF; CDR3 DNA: TGTGCCATCAGTGTAAGCGGGGGAAACACCGGGGAGCTGTTTTTT
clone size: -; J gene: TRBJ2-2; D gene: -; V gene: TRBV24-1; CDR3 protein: CATSDHRDVTGELFF; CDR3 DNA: TGTGCCACCAGTGACCACAGGGACGTCACCGGGGAGCTGTTTTTT
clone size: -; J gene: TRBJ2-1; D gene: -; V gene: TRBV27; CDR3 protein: CASSLSGSYEQFF; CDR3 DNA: TGTGCCAGCAGTTTGTCGGGGAGCTATGAGCAGTTCTTC
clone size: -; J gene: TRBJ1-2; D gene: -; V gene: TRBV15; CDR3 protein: CATSRDPQGLYGYTF; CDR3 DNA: TGTGCCACCAGCAGAGATCCGCAGGGTCTATATGGCTACACCTTC
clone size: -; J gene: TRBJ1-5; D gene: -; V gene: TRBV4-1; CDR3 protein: CASSQWENQPQHF; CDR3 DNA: TGCGCCAGCAGCCAATGGGAGAATCAGCCCCAGCATTTT
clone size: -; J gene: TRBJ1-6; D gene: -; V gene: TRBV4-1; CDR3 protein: CASSQGTVSPLHF; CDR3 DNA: TGCGCCAGCAGCCAAGGTACTGTTTCACCCCTCCACTTT
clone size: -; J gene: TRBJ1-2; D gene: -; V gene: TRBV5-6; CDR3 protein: CASSSGQPGYTF; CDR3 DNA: TGTGCCAGCAGCTCCGGACAGCCTGGCTACACCTTC